These 21 T cell receptor beta chains were sequenced from one sample in a study of control samples from healthy donors and cancer patients. Data came from immunoSEQ multiplex PCR; TCRdb stores just in-frame clones and leaves some out. The data contain 110,000 to 150,000 clones, around nine tenths of them singletons. Sequenced material: blood. All receptors come from a man aged 30 to 39 in good health.

CDR3 nucleotides: TGTGCCAGCAGTTACGATATCAGGGAGGGGAACACTGAAGCTTTCTTT. Its protein product is CASSYDIREGNTEAFF. V gene TRBV6-5 combines with J gene TRBJ1-1; D might be TRBD1 (5 bases). There are 16 residues in the CDR3. V lost 2 bases to trimming and J lost 1 base, with 14 bases between them. Germline lookup yields CDR1 MNHEY and CDR2 SVGAGI.

The DNA of the CDR3 is TGTGCCAGCAGTGAAGTAACAGGGCGCAATCAGCCCCAGCATTTT. Protein product: CASSEVTGRNQPQHF. The rearrangement uses TRBV6-1 and TRBJ1-5; tentatively, D is TRBD1 (6 bases). The CDR3 consists of 15 residues. Germline CDR1 and CDR2: MNHNS and SASEGT. Between the trimmed V and J ends, which lost 1 base and 2 bases, there was a span of 9 bases.

The chain recombines TRBV5-5 with TRBJ1-3; no clear D gene. Trimming took 4 bases from V and 0 from J, leaving 17 bases between them. The CDR3 covers 17 residues. The germline V gene has CDR1 SGHKS and CDR2 YYEKEE (reference sequence). The CDR3 DNA follows: TGTGCCAGCAGCACCCATTCGCGGGGAGACTCTGGAAACACCATATATTTT. Translation gives CASSTHSRGDSGNTIYF.

Here the CDR3 DNA reads TGTGCCAGCAGCGAGACAGGGTATTCACCCCTCCACTTT. It translates to CASSETGYSPLHF. The J gene is TRBJ1-6, the V gene TRBV7-9; 7 bases align to TRBD1. J lost 8 bases, V lost 5 bases, and 3 bases had no gene match. CDR1 and CDR2 (germline): SEHNR, FQNEAQ (reference sequence). The CDR3 spans 13 residues.

The V gene is TRBV10-3, the J gene TRBJ2-1; 9 positions match TRBD2. The length of the CDR3 is 14 residues. Germline trimming cut 10 bases from V and 0 bases from J; bases unmatched to any gene: 4. Germline assignment: CDR1 ENHRY and CDR2 SYGVKD. The CDR3 DNA follows: TGTGCCAGTAGCGGGAGTGCCTCCTACAATGAGCAGTTCTTC. Amino acid sequence: CASSGSASYNEQFF.

The chain has TRBV15 and TRBJ2-6; D possibly corresponds to TRBD1 (5 bases). The length of the CDR3 is 19 residues. V lost 0 bases and J 2 bases, leaving 17 bases between the germline ends. CDR1 and CDR2 from the germline V gene are LNHNV and YYDKDF (reference sequence). CDR3 sequence (DNA): TGTGCCACCAGCAGAGAGTTTCAACACAGGCGACCTGGGGCCAACGTCCTGACTTTC. Its translation is CATSREFQHRRPGANVLTF.

The chain links TRBV5-3 to TRBJ1-3; 11 positions match TRBD1. TRBV5-3 is labeled an ORF, and its function is uncertain. V trimming: 4 bases; J trimming: 4 bases; junction bases outside the gene matches: 25. The CDR3 length is 22 residues. The CDR3 coding sequence is TGTGCCAGAAGCCACACGAGGGAGCACAAGGGAGGGACAGGGGGTTCCGGAAACACCATATATTTT. Residues: CARSHTREHKGGTGGSGNTIYF.

The chain recombines TRBV11-3 with TRBJ2-5; D tentatively fits TRBD1 or TRBD2 (6 bases each). This CDR3 is 16 amino acids long. The germline V and J ends were trimmed by 1 base and 4 bases, with 16 bases remaining between them. In germline, CDR1 is SGHNT, CDR2 YENEEA. CDR3 amino acids: CASSLVGGARRETQYF. CDR3 DNA: TGTGCCAGCAGCTTAGTCGGGGGCGCGAGACGAGAGACCCAGTACTTC.

The rearrangement links TRBV12-3 or TRBV12-4 to TRBJ1-5; possible D gene TRBD1, 6 bases. V was cut by 9 bases and J by 2 bases, with 11 bases left in between. The CDR3 extends over 13 amino acids. The CDR3 region has the DNA TGTGCCAGTTCGGGGGCAGGCAATCAGCCCCAGCATTTT. This sequence encodes CASSGAGNQPQHF.

V and J are TRBV4-3 and TRBJ1-6, with D unresolved. Germline lookup yields CDR1 LGHNA and CDR2 YSLEER. The V end lost 5 bases, the J end lost 7 bases, and 9 bases lay between the germline ends. This CDR3 has 13 amino acids. The DNA for the CDR3 is TGCGCCAGCAGCAACGGACGGAATTCACCCCTCCACTTT. Its translation: CASSNGRNSPLHF.

The chain carries TRBV24-1 and TRBJ2-2; 10 nucleotides agree with TRBD2. Germline loops: CDR1 KGHDR, CDR2 SFDVKD. V trimming: 5 bases; J trimming: 2 bases; junction bases outside the gene matches: 13. CDR3 size: 19 residues. The CDR3 loop is CATSVPRGLAGVNTGELFF. Written as DNA, the CDR3 is TGTGCCACCAGTGTCCCTCGTGGGCTAGCGGGAGTCAACACCGGGGAGCTGTTTTTT.

The chain combines TRBV15 with TRBJ2-5; D might be TRBD1 (5 bases). The germline gives CDR1 LNHNV, CDR2 YYDKDF (reference sequence). With 0 bases removed from V and 2 bases from J, the gap between germline ends came to 7 bases. This CDR3 has 14 residues. CDR3 coding DNA: TGTGCCACCAGCAGAGAGCCAGGGCAAGAGACCCAGTACTTC. Its protein is CATSREPGQETQYF.

The chain is built from TRBV5-8 and TRBJ1-4; no definite D call. The V gene lost 4 bases and the J gene lost 6 bases, with 7 bases spanning the gap. CDR1 SGHTS and CDR2 YDEGEE come from the germline V gene. This CDR3 is 12 amino acids long. The DNA of the CDR3 is TGTGCCAGCAGCACCATGGATGAAAAACTGTTTTTT. It translates to CASSTMDEKLFF.

The V and J genes are TRBV27 and TRBJ1-1; D remains ambiguous. V lost 4 bases and J 4 bases, leaving 10 bases between the germline ends. CDR3 size: 13 residues. Germline lookup yields CDR1 MNHEY and CDR2 SMNVEV (reference sequence). The CDR3 region is CASSYNRVTEAFF. CDR3 bases: TGTGCCAGCAGTTATAACCGGGTCACTGAAGCTTTCTTT.

The rearrangement uses TRBV24-1 and TRBJ2-2; D possibly corresponds to TRBD2 (5 bases). V gave up 5 bases and J gave up 7 bases, with 10 bases separating them. There are 13 residues in the CDR3. Germline-derived CDR1 and CDR2 are KGHDR and SFDVKD. In nucleotides, the CDR3 is TGTGCCACCAGTGTAGGGAGCGGCGGGGAGCTGTTTTTT. This codes for CATSVGSGGELFF.

The chain combines TRBV7-2 with TRBJ2-7, with D perhaps assigned TRBD1 or TRBD2 (5 bases each). CDR1 and CDR2 (germline): SGHTA, FQGNSA. The V end lost 5 bases, the J end lost 12 bases, and 14 bases lay between the germline ends. The CDR3 consists of 11 residues. CDR3 sequence (DNA): TGTGCCAGCAGCAATGGCGCCGGGGCGTACTTC. This encodes CASSNGAGAYF.

This chain uses TRBV24-1 with TRBJ2-1; tentatively, D is TRBD2 (6 bases). V was shortened by 4 bases and J by 7 bases, with 22 bases between the two germline ends. Germline CDR1 reads KGHDR; CDR2 reads SFDVKD. The CDR3 has 17 amino acids. CDR3 sequence reads: CATSEQAAAGRFNEQFF. The CDR3, as DNA: TGTGCCACCAGTGAACAAGCCGCGGCAGGGAGGTTTAATGAGCAGTTCTTC.

The chain employs TRBV29-1 and TRBJ1-2; perhaps TRBD1 as D (6 bases). Germline CDR1 is SQVTM and CDR2 is ANQGSEA. The CDR3 covers 14 residues. Trimming took 2 bases from V and 1 from J, leaving 11 bases between them. CDR3 nucleotides: TGCAGCGTTGAACTGGGGACACTTAACTATGGCTACACCTTC. As protein: CSVELGTLNYGYTF.

The chain has TRBV7-2 and TRBJ1-3; D unresolved. CDR1 is SGHTA and CDR2 is FQGNSA in the germline V gene. V gave up 1 base and J gave up 0 bases, with 13 bases separating them. The CDR3 covers 17 residues. CDR3 in amino acids: CASSLVTRFSSGNTIYF. In DNA form, the CDR3 reads TGTGCCAGCAGCTTAGTGACCCGGTTCAGCTCTGGAAACACCATATATTTT. Full variable domain (missing parts from reference TRBV7-2 and TRBJ1-3): GAGVSQSPSNKVTEKGKDVELRCDPISGHTALYWYRQSLGQGLEFLIYFQGNSAPDKSGLPSDRFSAERTGGSVSTLTIQRTQQEDSAVYLCASSLVTRFSSGNTIYFGEGSWLTVV.

The chain uses TRBV5-1 and TRBJ1-1; no definite D call. This CDR3 spans 17 amino acids. CDR1 is SGHRS, CDR2 YFSETQ, per germline. Trimming removed 3 bases at V and 4 bases at J, with 22 bases between. CDR3 nucleotide sequence: TGCGCCAGCAGCTCCCCATCCAGCCCGACGGGTAGCACTGAAGCTTTCTTT. Residues: CASSSPSSPTGSTEAFF. The whole variable domain, filled in from reference TRBV5-1 and TRBJ1-1, reads KAGVTQTPRYLIKTRGQQVTLSCSPISGHRSVSWYQQTPGQGLQFLFEYFSETQRNKGNFPGRFSGRQFSNSRSEMNVSTLELGDSALYLCASSSPSSPTGSTEAFFGQGTRLTVV.

The rearrangement links TRBV5-5 to TRBJ2-1; 7 bases line up with TRBD1. The CDR3 loop spans 15 amino acids. The germline V gene encodes CDR1 SGHKS and CDR2 YYEKEE (reference sequence). With 2 bases clipped from V and 4 bases from J, the junction kept 6 bases outside the gene matches. In DNA form, the CDR3 reads TGTGCCAGCAGCTTAACAGGGGTCGAGTACAATGAGCAGTTCTTC. This sequence encodes CASSLTGVEYNEQFF.